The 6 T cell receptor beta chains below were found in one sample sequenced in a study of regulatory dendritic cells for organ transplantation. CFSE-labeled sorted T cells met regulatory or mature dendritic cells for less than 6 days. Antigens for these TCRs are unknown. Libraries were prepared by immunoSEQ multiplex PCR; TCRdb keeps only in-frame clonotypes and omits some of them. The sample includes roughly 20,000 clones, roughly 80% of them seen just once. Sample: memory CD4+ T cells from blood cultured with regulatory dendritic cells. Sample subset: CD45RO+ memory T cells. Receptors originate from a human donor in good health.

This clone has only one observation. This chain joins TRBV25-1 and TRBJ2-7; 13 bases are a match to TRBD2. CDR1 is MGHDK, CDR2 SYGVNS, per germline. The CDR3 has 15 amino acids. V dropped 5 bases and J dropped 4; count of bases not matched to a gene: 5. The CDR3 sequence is CASSTSLAGGYEQYF. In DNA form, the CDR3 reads TGTGCCAGCAGTACCTCACTAGCGGGAGGGTACGAGCAGTACTTC.

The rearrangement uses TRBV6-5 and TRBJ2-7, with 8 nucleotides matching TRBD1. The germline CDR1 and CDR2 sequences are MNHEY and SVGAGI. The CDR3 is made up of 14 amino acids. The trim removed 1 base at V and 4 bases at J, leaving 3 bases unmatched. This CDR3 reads CASSYWDRMYEQYF. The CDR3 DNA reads TGTGCCAGCAGTTACTGGGACAGGATGTACGAGCAGTACTTC.

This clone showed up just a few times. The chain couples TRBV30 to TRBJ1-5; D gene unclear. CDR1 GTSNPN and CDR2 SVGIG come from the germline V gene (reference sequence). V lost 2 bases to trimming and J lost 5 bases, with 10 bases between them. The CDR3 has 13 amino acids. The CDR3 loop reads CAWSSAGDQPQHF. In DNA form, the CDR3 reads TGTGCCTGGAGTTCGGCCGGCGATCAGCCCCAGCATTTT.

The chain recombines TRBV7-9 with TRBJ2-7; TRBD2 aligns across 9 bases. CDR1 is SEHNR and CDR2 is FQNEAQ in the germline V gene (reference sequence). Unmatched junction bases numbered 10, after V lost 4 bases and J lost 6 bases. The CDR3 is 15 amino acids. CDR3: CASSSRRTSDAEQYF. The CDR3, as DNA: TGTGCCAGCAGCTCTAGGCGGACTAGCGACGCCGAGCAGTACTTC.

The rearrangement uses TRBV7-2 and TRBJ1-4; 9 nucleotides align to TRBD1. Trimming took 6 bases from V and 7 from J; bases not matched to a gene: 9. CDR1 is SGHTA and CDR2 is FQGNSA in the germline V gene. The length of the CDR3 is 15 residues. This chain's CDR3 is CASRTSGTGLEKLFF. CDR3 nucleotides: TGTGCCAGCAGGACCTCCGGGACAGGGCTTGAAAAACTGTTTTTT.

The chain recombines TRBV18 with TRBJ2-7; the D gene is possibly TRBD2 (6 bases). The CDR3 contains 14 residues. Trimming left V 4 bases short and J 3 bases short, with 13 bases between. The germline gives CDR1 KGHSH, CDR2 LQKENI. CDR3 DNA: TGTGCCAGCTCACAACTCGGGGGAAACTACGAGCAGTACTTC. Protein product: CASSQLGGNYEQYF.